The 8 T cell receptor beta chains below all came from one sample that was sequenced in a study of T-cell memory formation after mild COVID-19. TCRdb called the 5' RACE reads again in MiXCR, with one record for every CDR3 protein. Among about 430,000 distinct CDR3 sequences listed, 20% to 25% were seen once. Sequencing was carried out using PBMCs or a T cell subset sorted from them (not recorded which). Every receptor here comes from an adult woman who had mild COVID-19 (a few samples of this study predate the infection). Cell type and time point are not known.

This clonotype was observed a handful of times. The chain carries TRBV4-1 and TRBJ1-6; TRBD1 agrees at 9 bases. Germline CDR1 reads MGHRA; CDR2 reads YSYEKL. The CDR3 spans 16 residues. The trim removed 2 bases at V and 7 bases at J, leaving 6 bases unmatched. In DNA, the CDR3 is TGCGCCAGCAGCCAAACAGGGGGCGTCGGGAATTCACCCCTCCACTTT. This codes for CASSQTGGVGNSPLHF.

This chain uses TRBV7-9 with TRBJ2-6, with 7 bases matching TRBD2. Trimming cost V 5 bases and J 3 bases; bases outside gene matches: 4. This CDR3 spans 15 amino acids. Germline CDR1 is SEHNR and CDR2 is FQNEAQ (reference sequence). The CDR3 nucleotides are TGTGCCAGCAGCAATGCGGGGGATGGGGCCAACGTCCTGACTTTC. Translated: CASSNAGDGANVLTF.

V is TRBV24-1 and J is TRBJ2-3; D possibly corresponds to TRBD2 (7 bases). The CDR3 extends over 13 amino acids. Trimming took off 9 bases at V and 2 bases at J, with 11 bases between the two ends. The germline CDR1 and CDR2 sequences are KGHDR and SFDVKD. This CDR3 is CATDRGATDTQYF. CDR3 nucleotide sequence: TGTGCCACCGACCGGGGGGCCACAGATACGCAGTATTTT.

This clonotype was recorded a few times. The rearrangement joins TRBV7-9 to TRBJ2-1; 7 bases are shared with TRBD2. Germline V gives CDR1 SEHNR, CDR2 FQNEAQ (reference sequence). The CDR3 is made up of 13 amino acids. After removal of 5 bases from V and 10 bases from J, the junction contained 8 bases not matched to a gene. The CDR3 region is CASSTWTSGEQFF. As DNA, the CDR3 is TGTGCCAGCAGCACATGGACTAGTGGGGAGCAGTTCTTC.

The rearrangement links TRBV5-1 to TRBJ1-3; D remains ambiguous. Trimming removed 4 bases at V and 5 bases at J, with 4 bases between. The CDR3 has 11 residues. CDR1 is SGHRS and CDR2 is YFSETQ in the germline V gene. CDR3 in amino acids: CASSGRNTIYF. In DNA, the CDR3 is TGCGCCAGCAGCGGTCGAAACACCATATATTTT. Combining the CDR3 with reference TRBV5-1 and TRBJ1-3 gives the whole variable domain KAGVTQTPRYLIKTRGQQVTLSCSPISGHRSVSWYQQTPGQGLQFLFEYFSETQRNKGNFPGRFSGRQFSNSRSEMNVSTLELGDSALYLCASSGRNTIYFGEGSWLTVV.

This clonotype was counted only a few times. The J gene is TRBJ1-1, the V gene TRBV12-3 or TRBV12-4, with 11 bases identical to TRBD1. The ends lost 6 bases at V and 3 bases at J; junction bases unmatched: 6. This CDR3 comprises 15 residues. CDR3 in amino acids: CASSRTGGRYTEAFF. The DNA of the CDR3 is TGTGCCAGCAGCAGGACAGGGGGCAGGTACACTGAAGCTTTCTTT.

The gene calls are TRBV29-1 and TRBJ2-7; 7 bases align to TRBD1. With V trimmed by 0 bases and J by 4 bases, 3 bases remained unmatched. Germline V gives CDR1 SQVTM, CDR2 ANQGSEA. The length of the CDR3 is 13 residues. The CDR3 nucleotides are TGCAGCGTTGAAGAAGGCAGGGGGTACGAGCAGTACTTC. Protein: CSVEEGRGYEQYF.

This clonotype was counted between two and nine times. The genes are TRBV5-5 and TRBJ2-7; possible D gene TRBD1, 6 bases. V lost 1 base and J 3 bases, leaving 14 bases between the germline ends. The V gene's germline CDR1 is SGHKS and CDR2 YYEKEE (reference sequence). This CDR3 is 15 amino acids long. The CDR3 is CASSLFTDRSYEQYF. The CDR3, as DNA: TGTGCCAGCAGCTTGTTCACCGACAGGAGCTACGAGCAGTACTTC.